This is a list of T cell receptor beta chains from one sample in a study of blood T cell repertoires in COVID-19. Clones were read by immunoSEQ multiplex PCR, and TCRdb kept only the in-frame ones, dropping some. This sample has roughly 250,000 clones; roughly 90% occur once, and the top ten carry about an eighth. The specimen sequenced was peripheral blood. These receptor sequences come from a woman aged 25-40 years with COVID-19, enrolled during active disease. CDR3s include the opening cysteine and the closing phenylalanine or tryptophan. The D gene is left open where the match is weak. For some rows the clone size is stated as once, few or many, or as a class when expanded; others skip it.

V gene	D gene	J gene	clone size	CDR3 protein	CDR3 DNA
TRBV3-1/TRBV3-2	-	TRBJ2-2	-	CASSQDRMRAEDGELFF	TGTGCCAGCAGCCAAGATCGGATGAGGGCTGAGGACGGGGAGCTGTTTTTT
TRBV9	-	TRBJ1-3	-	CASSPQGALGGNTIYF	TGTGCCAGCAGCCCACAGGGAGCTCTTGGAGGAAACACCATATATTTT
TRBV7-2	-	TRBJ1-2	-	CASTHPLGGGIYGYTF	TGTGCCAGCACTCACCCCTTGGGAGGGGGAATATATGGCTACACCTTC
TRBV2	-	TRBJ1-6	-	CASSPNPRHGSPLHF	TGTGCCAGCAGCCCGAATCCCCGCCACGGTTCACCCCTCCACTTT
TRBV7-9	TRBD2	TRBJ2-7	-	CASSLTSGGAAYEQYF	TGTGCCAGCAGCTTGACTAGCGGGGGGGCTGCATACGAGCAGTACTTC
TRBV29-1	-	TRBJ2-3	-	CSAEGVGGTDTQYF	TGCAGCGCTGAAGGGGTAGGGGGCACAGATACGCAGTATTTT
TRBV27	-	TRBJ1-1	-	CASSTDRTVFEAFF	TGTGCCAGCTCCACAGACAGGACCGTCTTTGAAGCTTTCTTT
TRBV29-1	-	TRBJ1-3	-	CSVEVTVLTPFSSGNTIYF	TGCAGCGTTGAAGTGACAGTACTAACCCCGTTCTCCTCTGGAAACACCATATATTTT
TRBV20-1	-	TRBJ1-1	few	CSASYRPMGGAFF	TGCAGTGCTAGTTACAGGCCCATGGGAGGGGCTTTCTTT
TRBV18	-	TRBJ1-1	once	CASSPARGSEAFF	TGTGCCAGCTCACCAGCCAGGGGTTCTGAAGCTTTCTTT
TRBV9	TRBD2	TRBJ2-2	-	CASSARLAVNTGELFF	TGTGCCAGCAGCGCACGACTAGCGGTGAACACCGGGGAGCTGTTTTTT
TRBV2	TRBD1	TRBJ1-4	few	CASSSRTGGRELFF	TGTGCCAGCAGTTCCCGGACAGGGGGGAGGGAACTGTTTTTT
TRBV28	TRBD1	TRBJ1-5	-	CASSLITGDPNQPQHF	TGTGCCAGCAGCCTTATAACAGGGGATCCTAATCAGCCCCAGCATTTT
TRBV2	-	TRBJ2-7	-	CASSEAQAGSSSYEQYF	TGTGCCAGCAGTGAAGCGCAGGCGGGGTCGAGCTCCTACGAGCAGTACTTC
TRBV13	TRBD1	TRBJ2-1	-	CASSGTGFTQFF	TGTGCCAGCAGCGGGACAGGGTTCACGCAGTTCTTC